The rows below give T cell receptor beta chains drawn from one sample of a study of shared clonotypes between healthy human individuals. Assay: immunoSEQ multiplex PCR; the TCRdb copy retains only in-frame clones and omits some. The sample contains about 490,000 clones, 76% of which appear only once. Input material: PBMCs. The receptor set was obtained from a woman in her thirties or forties in good health. Some clones in this sample may be carry-over from other donors' samples. The CDR3 runs from the conserved cysteine through the conserved F or W. A D gene is named only where the DNA matches it firmly. Expanded clones are given a class, and other clones once, few, many or no size at all.

>TRBJ2-7|TRBV2|-|-
CASSLRGVEQYF
>TRBJ1-2|TRBV11-2|-|-
CASSTLRGDNYGYTF
>TRBJ2-7|TRBV18|TRBD2|-
CASSPSGIFHEQYF
>TRBJ1-1|TRBV6-5|-|-
CASLGGRRNTEAFF
>TRBJ2-7|TRBV7-2|TRBD1|-
CASSSDRVGEQYF
>TRBJ1-2|TRBV5-8|-|-
CASSLDPNRRFYDGYTF
>TRBJ2-7|TRBV30|-|-
CAWSRSDPEQYF
>TRBJ1-4|TRBV2|-|many
CASTRTDGGEKLFF
>TRBJ1-1|TRBV2|-|-
CASSGQYNTEAFF
>TRBJ2-7|TRBV6-5|TRBD2|-
CASSPSREVREQYF
>TRBJ1-3|TRBV11-1|-|-
CASTRSGNTIYF
>TRBJ2-4|TRBV30|-|many
CAWSAKGTNIQYF
>TRBJ2-6|TRBV25-1|-|few
CASSDPTDPGANVLTF
>TRBJ1-1|TRBV18|-|-
CASSLRQVPAIAFF
>TRBJ1-4|TRBV29-1|-|-
CSVGVSNEKLFF
>TRBJ1-5|TRBV28|-|-
CASSFYGRGSDNQPQHF
>TRBJ1-1|TRBV6-6|-|-
CASSYRQASEAFF
>TRBJ2-3|TRBV27|-|few
CASSPGAGGASDTQYF
>TRBJ1-4|TRBV18|-|once
CASSPRPGGDEKLFF
>TRBJ2-2|TRBV15|-|-
CATSPGVTNTGELFF
>TRBJ2-2|TRBV7-7|TRBD1|few
CASSPDRENTGELFF
>TRBJ2-7|TRBV6-1|TRBD1|-
CASPGTGGYEQYF
>TRBJ1-5|TRBV28|-|-
CASSPPSPGTIYSNQPQHF
>TRBJ1-1|TRBV19|-|-
CASSNPGLNTEAFF
>TRBJ1-1|TRBV5-1|-|few
CASSLRGGQEAFF
>TRBJ1-1|TRBV5-1|TRBD1|-
CASSFLGQENTEAFF
>TRBJ2-1|TRBV7-9|TRBD2|-
CASSPRLAGAYNEQFF
>TRBJ2-1|TRBV5-1|-|-
CASSLGGPSTEEQFF
>TRBJ2-5|TRBV7-6|-|-
CASSLTLAGEDQYF
>TRBJ1-2|TRBV30|TRBD1|-
CAWQGVGYGYTF
>TRBJ2-3|TRBV27|-|-
CASSPRGAPTDTQYF
>TRBJ2-1|TRBV28|-|-
CASSLYLRGDNEQFF
>TRBJ1-2|TRBV5-1|-|-
CASSLTDFGYTF
>TRBJ2-7|TRBV7-9|-|-
CASSLPGVYEQYF
>TRBJ2-1|TRBV18|-|-
CASSPKGSYNEQFF
>TRBJ1-1|TRBV30|TRBD1|many
CAGQGFTEAFF
>TRBJ2-1|TRBV5-1|TRBD2|-
CASSLVVGGAYEQFF
>TRBJ2-1|TRBV4-2|TRBD2|-
CASRRTSGSFYNEQFF
>TRBJ2-1|TRBV7-3|-|-
CASSPRAGSYNEQFF
>TRBJ2-2|TRBV19|-|-
CASKGGIYTGELFF
>TRBJ2-5|TRBV6-6|TRBD1|-
CASSYQGTGETQYF
>TRBJ2-5|TRBV19|-|once
CASNRGIGRTQETQYF